The clone carrying this T cell receptor beta chain appeared a few times. This sample stems from a study of blood T cell repertoires in COVID-19. Whole-study context: Samples representing acute and convalescent COVID-19 were sourced from the United States, Italy and Spain.

In the authors' methods: Amplification of reference gene primers was used by the study to estimate nucleated cell counts. Assay used: immunoSEQ multiplex PCR; TCRdb lists only in-frame clones, some missing. The V and J calls and the clone size are those of that table, but D and trimming were determined from the DNA. The table includes roughly 140,000 clones, around 81% detected once. Germline V lookup: CDR1 SGDLS, CDR2 YYNGEE. The J segment lost 9 bases and the V segment lost 0 bases, leaving 10 bases of the junction unmatched. CDR3 length equals 16 residues. The receptor was isolated from a human donor with acute or convalescent COVID-19. The donor label of this sample is uncertain. V gene TRBV9 combines with J gene TRBJ2-3; the match to TRBD2 covers 10 bases. The sequencing sample was made of peripheral blood. The CDR3 coding sequence is TGTGCCAGCAGCGTAGGATTTGTAACTAGCGGGGAGACGCAGTATTTT. It is translated as CASSVGFVTSGETQYF.